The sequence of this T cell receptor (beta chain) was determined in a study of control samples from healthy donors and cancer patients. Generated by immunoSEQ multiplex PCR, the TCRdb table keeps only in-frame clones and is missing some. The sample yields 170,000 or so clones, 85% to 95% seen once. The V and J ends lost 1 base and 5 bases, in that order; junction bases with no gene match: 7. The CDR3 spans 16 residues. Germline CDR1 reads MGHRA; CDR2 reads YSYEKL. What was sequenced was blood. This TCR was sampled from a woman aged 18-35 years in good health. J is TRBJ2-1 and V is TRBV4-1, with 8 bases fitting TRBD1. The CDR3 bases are TGCGCCAGCAGCCAAGTTTCCGGGACAGGTAACAATGAGCAGTTCTTC. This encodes CASSQVSGTGNNEQFF.